What follows are 14 T cell receptor beta chains derived from one specimen sequenced in a study of response to subunit inactivated influenza vaccine. TCRdb independently ran MiXCR on the RT-PCR reads; one entry per CDR3 protein. The sample includes some 570,000 distinct CDR3 sequences, roughly 10% of them seen just once. The same data also contributed to another study, on T cells expressing NK-cell markers. Turning to that study: In generating TCR beta cDNA, 5'RACE template switching with UMIs was used.

The source material was PBMCs from blood, sampled on the day of vaccination. The source of these receptors is a man aged 50-59 years who received an inactivated influenza vaccine.

In its sample, this clonotype was seen a few times. The chain joins TRBV29-1 to TRBJ2-1; 9 bases agree with TRBD2. Germline V gene data show CDR1 as SQVTM and CDR2 as ANQGSEA. CDR3 length: 14 residues. V dropped 5 bases and J dropped 6; count of bases not matched to a gene: 8. As DNA, the CDR3 is TGCAGCGTTTGGGTAGCGGGAGTAGGCAATGAGCAGTTCTTC. This codes for CSVWVAGVGNEQFF.

The gene calls are TRBV28 and TRBJ2-3; D not certain. This CDR3 has 16 residues. Germline CDR1 and CDR2: MDHEN and SYDVKM. V gave up 2 bases and J gave up 0 bases, with 12 bases separating them. The CDR3, as DNA: TGTGCCAGCAGTTTACCAGGAGCAACTAGCACAGATACGCAGTATTTT. Residues: CASSLPGATSTDTQYF.

This clonotype was seen ten or more times. Its ends do not fully match the called genes, so a read error is possible. J is TRBJ1-5 and V is TRBV4-1; D gene unclear. This CDR3 spans 13 amino acids. Germline CDR1 and CDR2: MGHRA and YSYEKL. The CDR3 is CASSQDGNQPQHF. In DNA, the CDR3 is TGTGCCAGCAGCCAGGACGGGAATCAGCCCCAGCATTTT.

This chain connects TRBV6-1 to TRBJ1-6; 7 positions match TRBD1. V shed 2 bases and J 5 bases; nucleotides not matched to a gene: 0. The CDR3 runs to 14 residues. Germline lookup yields CDR1 MNHNS and CDR2 SASEGT. In DNA, the CDR3 is TGTGCCAGCAGTGAAACAGGGGATAATTCACCCCTCCACTTT. Protein: CASSETGDNSPLHF.

Only a few counts were recorded for this clonotype. The rearrangement joins TRBV20-1 to TRBJ2-3, with D possibly being TRBD2 (6 bases). Per the germline V gene, CDR1 is DFQATT and CDR2 is SNEGSKA (reference sequence). CDR3 length equals 14 residues. V was shortened by 6 bases and J by 5 bases, with 18 bases between the two germline ends. DNA for the CDR3: TGCAGTGCAAGCTTGAGCGGGCCCAAAGATACGCAGTATTTT. It is translated as CSASLSGPKDTQYF.

The genes are TRBV6-1 and TRBJ2-7, with D possibly TRBD2 on 5 matching bases. V was pared by 7 bases and J by 7 bases, with 20 bases between. Germline CDR1 and CDR2: MNHNS and SASEGT. The CDR3 runs to 14 residues. CDR3 DNA: TGTGCCAGCAACCCTCTTGGGAGTCCGGGTGAGCAGTACTTC. Translating gives CASNPLGSPGEQYF.

This clonotype has a handful of counts. This rearrangement joins TRBV28 to TRBJ2-1, with D perhaps matching TRBD1 (5 bases). The CDR3 totals 13 residues. Germline V CDR1 and CDR2: MDHEN, SYDVKM. V was trimmed by 7 bases and J by 9 bases, leaving 16 bases between them. The CDR3 sequence is CASNGAGNPEQFF. The CDR3 region has the DNA TGTGCCAGCAATGGGGCTGGGAACCCTGAGCAGTTCTTC.

V gene TRBV12-3 or TRBV12-4 combines with J gene TRBJ2-5; D unclear. V gave up 3 bases and J gave up 2 bases, with 13 bases separating them. The CDR3 runs to 15 residues. CDR3 protein: CASSLSRRAQETQYF. The CDR3, as DNA: TGTGCCAGCAGTTTGTCCAGGCGTGCACAAGAGACCCAGTACTTC.

This clonotype was counted ten times or more. The chain uses TRBV12-3 or TRBV12-4 and TRBJ2-7; TRBD1 is a possible D gene (6 bases). The V gene lost 2 bases and the J gene lost 1 base, with 9 bases spanning the gap. The CDR3 has 14 residues. Here the CDR3 reads CASSLIGQSYEQYF. The CDR3 DNA reads TGTGCCAGCAGTTTAATTGGACAGTCCTACGAGCAGTACTTC.

In this sample, this clonotype turned up a few times. The rearrangement uses TRBV29-1 and TRBJ2-7, with D uncertain. In germline, CDR1 is SQVTM, CDR2 ANQGSEA. The ends were cut back, 5 bases at V and 2 bases at J, with 7 bases in the middle. The CDR3 extends over 11 amino acids. The CDR3 is CSVKGPYEQYF. The CDR3 DNA reads TGCAGCGTTAAGGGCCCCTACGAGCAGTACTTC.

This clonotype appeared once. The rearrangement links TRBV6-5 to TRBJ1-1, with 11 nucleotides matching TRBD1. CDR1 MNHEY and CDR2 SVGAGI come from the germline V gene. The CDR3 is 15 amino acids. The J segment lost 1 base and the V segment lost 4 bases, leaving 2 bases of the junction unmatched. The CDR3 DNA is TGTGCCAGCAGTTGGACAGGGGGCGCGAACACTGAAGCTTTCTTT. Encoded protein: CASSWTGGANTEAFF.

The table lists this clonotype with a few counts. The chain couples TRBV20-1 to TRBJ1-4, with a possible D match to TRBD1 (6 bases). Trimming left V 3 bases short and J 3 bases short, with 11 bases between. The germline V gene encodes CDR1 DFQATT and CDR2 SNEGSKA (reference sequence). This CDR3 has 14 amino acids. CDR3: CSARAGAPNEKLFF. The CDR3 bases are TGCAGTGCTAGGGCGGGGGCACCTAATGAAAAACTGTTTTTT.

V and J are TRBV27 and TRBJ2-1, with a weak D call TRBD2 (6 bases). The CDR3 loop spans 14 amino acids. Trimming removed 8 bases from V and 2 bases from J, with 13 bases in between. Germline lookup yields CDR1 MNHEY and CDR2 SMNVEV (reference sequence). The CDR3 coding sequence is TGTGCCAGCGCGCGGGGCGTTACCTACAATGAGCAGTTCTTC. Protein product: CASARGVTYNEQFF.

This clonotype was detected ten times or more. The J gene is TRBJ2-1, the V gene TRBV7-2; 10 bases agree with TRBD1. The trim removed 0 bases at V and 2 bases at J, leaving 1 base unmatched. The CDR3 runs 16 residues. CDR1 and CDR2 (germline): SGHTA, FQGNSA. CDR3 amino acids: CASSLAGTGAYNEQFF. The CDR3 DNA reads as TGTGCCAGCAGCTTAGCAGGGACAGGGGCCTACAATGAGCAGTTCTTC.